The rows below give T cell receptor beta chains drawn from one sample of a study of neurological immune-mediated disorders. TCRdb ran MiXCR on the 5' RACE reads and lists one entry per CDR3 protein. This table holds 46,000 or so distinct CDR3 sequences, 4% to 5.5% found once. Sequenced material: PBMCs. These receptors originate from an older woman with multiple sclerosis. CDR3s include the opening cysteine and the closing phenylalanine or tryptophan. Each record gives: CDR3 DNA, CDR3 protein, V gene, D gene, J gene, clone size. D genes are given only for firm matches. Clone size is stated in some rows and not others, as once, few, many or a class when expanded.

TGCGCCAGCAGCCTGGGACAGGGGTCTTCCGGGGAGCTGTTTTTT	CASSLGQGSSGELFF	TRBV5-1	TRBD1	TRBJ2-2	many
TGTGCCAAGGGGACAGTCGGAGAGACCAAGTACTTC	CAKGTVGETKYF	TRBV2	TRBD1	TRBJ2-5	few
TGTGCCACCCAATTGGAGGCAGGGGCTACGAACACTGAAGCTTTCTTT	CATQLEAGATNTEAFF	TRBV6-2/TRBV6-3	.	TRBJ1-1	many
TGCGCCAGCAGCTATGTAGCGGGAGTTCCCAATGTGCAGTTCTTC	CASSYVAGVPNVQFF	TRBV5-1	TRBD2	TRBJ2-1	few
TGCAGTGCTAGCGCCCAAGAGACCCAGTACTTC	CSASAQETQYF	TRBV20-1	.	TRBJ2-5	many
TGTGCCAGCACCCCTGACAGGCGGGCGCAGCCCCAGCATTTT	CASTPDRRAQPQHF	TRBV6-2/TRBV6-3	.	TRBJ1-5	many
TGTGCCAGCAGCTTGCCAGGGGAAGATACGCAGTATTTT	CASSLPGEDTQYF	TRBV5-6	.	TRBJ2-3	.
TGCAGTGCTCCATCCCTTGCGGGGGGGTCCTACAATGAGCAGTTCTTC	CSAPSLAGGSYNEQFF	TRBV20-1	TRBD2	TRBJ2-1	many
TGTGCCACCACCAGGGACAGGGTAGTCCAAGAGACCCAGTACTTC	CATTRDRVVQETQYF	TRBV28	TRBD1	TRBJ2-5	few
TGCAGCGTTGTTTCGCCGGGACAGGGGTTGTACGAGCAGTACTTC	CSVVSPGQGLYEQYF	TRBV29-1	TRBD1	TRBJ2-7	many
TGCAGTGCTGTGCGGCGAAACACTGAAGCTTTCTTT	CSAVRRNTEAFF	TRBV20-1	.	TRBJ1-1	.
TGCAGTGCTCCGGGGGCGGGAGGGCCGGCAGATACGCAGTATTTT	CSAPGAGGPADTQYF	TRBV20-1	TRBD2	TRBJ2-3	few
TGTGCCAGCAGCGCCCGGGCTGGGGCCAACGTCCTGACTTTC	CASSARAGANVLTF	TRBV7-2	.	TRBJ2-6	many
TGTGCCAGCAGCTTAGAGTCAGGGGTCGAGACCCAGTACTTC	CASSLESGVETQYF	TRBV7-2	.	TRBJ2-5	few
TGTGCCAGCAGCCCCCAGGGGGCGGATGGCTACACCTTC	CASSPQGADGYTF	TRBV14	TRBD1	TRBJ1-2	few
TGCAGTGCTTTGGACCCGCCGGGAGCTTTCTTT	CSALDPPGAFF	TRBV20-1	.	TRBJ1-1	.
TGTGCCAGCAGCAAAGAGTTCCCACGGTGGGATGAGCAGTTCTTC	CASSKEFPRWDEQFF	TRBV21-1	.	TRBJ2-1	.
TGCAGTGCTAGGACTAGCGTAGGAGAGACCCAGTACTTC	CSARTSVGETQYF	TRBV20-1	TRBD2	TRBJ2-5	few
TGTGCCAGCAGCTGGATCGGGACTAGGATCTACAATGAGCAGTTCTTC	CASSWIGTRIYNEQFF	TRBV7-2	TRBD2	TRBJ2-1	many
TGTGCCAGCAGCTTCTCGGCACAGAACTATGGCTACACCTTC	CASSFSAQNYGYTF	TRBV7-2	.	TRBJ1-2	.
TGCGCCAGCAGCCATTCCTATGAAACGGGTCAGCCCCAGCATTTT	CASSHSYETGQPQHF	TRBV4-1	.	TRBJ1-5	many
TGCAGTGCTAGAGTCCCGGGACGGTGGAGCTCCTATAATTCACCCCTCCACTTT	CSARVPGRWSSYNSPLHF	TRBV20-1	.	TRBJ1-6	many
TGTGCCAGCTTCGCCACGGGACTAGCGGGAGGCATTGGGGAGACCCAGTACTTC	CASFATGLAGGIGETQYF	TRBV7-8	TRBD2	TRBJ2-5	many
TGTGCCAGCAGCCAAGATCAGGTCCCCCAGCCCCAGCATTTT	CASSQDQVPQPQHF	TRBV3-1	.	TRBJ1-5	many
TGTGCCAGCACCCTGAACAGGGGATACGAGCAGTACTTC	CASTLNRGYEQYF	TRBV28	TRBD1	TRBJ2-7	many
TGCGCCAGCAGCCGAGGAATACTGGGTGGCTACACCTTC	CASSRGILGGYTF	TRBV4-3	.	TRBJ1-2	many
TGTGCCAGCAGCCCGACAGGAGTCACCGGGGAGCTGTTTTTT	CASSPTGVTGELFF	TRBV7-9	.	TRBJ2-2	few
TGCGCCACAAAGACTAGCGCCCAAGAGACCCAGTACTTC	CATKTSAQETQYF	TRBV5-1	TRBD2	TRBJ2-5	few
TGTGCCATCAATCCGCACTCGGGCCCCTACAATGAGCAGTTCTTC	CAINPHSGPYNEQFF	TRBV19	.	TRBJ2-1	many
TGCAGCGGGGCCCACTACAATGAGCAGTTCTTC	CSGAHYNEQFF	TRBV29-1	.	TRBJ2-1	many
TGCGCCAGCAGCTTACAGGGCGACTACGAGCAGTACTTC	CASSLQGDYEQYF	TRBV5-1	.	TRBJ2-7	many
TGCGCCAGCAGCTTGGCCGGACAGGCTGCGGCTGAAGCTTTCTTT	CASSLAGQAAAEAFF	TRBV5-1	TRBD1	TRBJ1-1	many
TGTGCCAGCAGCGCAAGGACAGGGGGCACAGATACGCAGTATTTT	CASSARTGGTDTQYF	TRBV9	TRBD1	TRBJ2-3	many
TGCAGTGCTAGACACGACGCGAACACTGAAGCTTTCTTT	CSARHDANTEAFF	TRBV20-1	.	TRBJ1-1	many
TGTGCCAGCAGTACCGACAGGGCCCGCACTGAAGCTTTCTTT	CASSTDRARTEAFF	TRBV2	TRBD1	TRBJ1-1	.
TGTGCCAGCAGTTTCGGGGCCAACCCGGGACAGGGAGGTTCCGAGCAGTACTTC	CASSFGANPGQGGSEQYF	TRBV28	TRBD1	TRBJ2-7	many
TGCAGTGCCCCCCCGTCCGCGAATCAGCCCCAGCATTTT	CSAPPSANQPQHF	TRBV20-1	.	TRBJ1-5	many
TGCAGTGTGGGGGGACAGAGCAATCAGCCCCAGAATTTT	CSVGGQSNQPQNF	TRBV20-1	TRBD1	TRBJ1-5	.
TGTGCCAGCAGTTACGGGCAGGGAGGGGAGACCCAGTACTTC	CASSYGQGGETQYF	TRBV6-6	TRBD2	TRBJ2-5	many
TGTGCCAGCAGCTTAGAGGTCAATCAGCCCCAGCATTTT	CASSLEVNQPQHF	TRBV7-9	.	TRBJ1-5	many
TGCGCCAGCAGCTTGGTGGGACAGGGGAACACCGGGGAGCTGTTTTTT	CASSLVGQGNTGELFF	TRBV5-1	TRBD1	TRBJ2-2	many
TGCAGTGCTAGCGGGGGGGCATACAATGAGCAGTTCTTC	CSASGGAYNEQFF	TRBV20-1	TRBD2	TRBJ2-1	many
TGTGCCAGCAGCAAAGAGGGTAAACGGGGGCAAGAGACCCAGTACTTC	CASSKEGKRGQETQYF	TRBV21-1	.	TRBJ2-5	many
TGCAGTGCTCCCGGGACAGGGGTTTACAATGAGCAGTTCTTC	CSAPGTGVYNEQFF	TRBV20-1	TRBD1	TRBJ2-1	many
TGCAGTGCTAGAGATCCTGTGACTAGCGGTGCCTACGAGCAGTACTTC	CSARDPVTSGAYEQYF	TRBV20-1	TRBD2	TRBJ2-7	many
TGTGCCAGCAGTTTGGTGGCGGGAGGCCTAGATACGCAGTATTTT	CASSLVAGGLDTQYF	TRBV12-3/TRBV12-4	TRBD2	TRBJ2-3	many
TGCGCCAGCAGCTTGGACCCCAATACGCAGTATTTT	CASSLDPNTQYF	TRBV5-1	.	TRBJ2-3	many
TGCAGTGCTAGAGATCTCAGGACCTACGAGCAGTACTTC	CSARDLRTYEQYF	TRBV20-1	.	TRBJ2-7	.
TGTGCCAGCAGCCACAGGGCGAGGGGTGAAAAACTGTTTTTT	CASSHRARGEKLFF	TRBV27	.	TRBJ1-4	few
TGTGCCAGCAGTTCCAGGGGTGGTAGCACTGAAGCTTTCTTT	CASSSRGGSTEAFF	TRBV12-3/TRBV12-4	.	TRBJ1-1	many
TGTGCCAGCAGGAGGACTAGCGGGGGGACCCAGTACTTC	CASRRTSGGTQYF	TRBV12-3/TRBV12-4	TRBD2	TRBJ2-5	few
TGCAGTGCCTACGGGACTAGCTCGAGCTCCTACAATGAGCAGTTCTTC	CSAYGTSSSSYNEQFF	TRBV20-1	TRBD2	TRBJ2-1	many
TGCAGTGCTAGAGATCTCGGTGGGAGGACTGAAGCTTTCTTT	CSARDLGGRTEAFF	TRBV20-1	.	TRBJ1-1	many
TGCGCCAGCAGCCAAGATCGGGGGCTAGGCCGGGAGACCCAGTACTTC	CASSQDRGLGRETQYF	TRBV4-3	.	TRBJ2-5	many
TGTGCCAGCAGCCAGACAGCCACTGAAGCTTTCTTT	CASSQTATEAFF	TRBV3-1	.	TRBJ1-1	many
TGCGCCAGCAGCTATCAGGCGATCACTGAAGCTTTCTTT	CASSYQAITEAFF	TRBV5-1	.	TRBJ1-1	many
TGTGCCAGCAGCTTACTAGGACAGGGTGCTTCACCCCTCCACTTT	CASSLLGQGASPLHF	TRBV7-2	TRBD1	TRBJ1-6	many
TGTGCCAGCAGTTCACCGGCTAAAAACGGCTACACCTTC	CASSSPAKNGYTF	TRBV28	.	TRBJ1-2	few
TGCAGTGCTAGAGATTTGGGACTTCCGAGCTCCTACAATGAGCAGTTCTTC	CSARDLGLPSSYNEQFF	TRBV20-1	.	TRBJ2-1	.